These 3 T cell receptor beta chains share one sample of origin, sequenced in a study of neoadjuvant anti-PD-1 for oral cavity cancer (dated by TCRdb to the early 2020s). Interpreted using the paper, the time point label stands for: after neoadjuvant nivolumab, at surgical resection. The receptor library was made with the immunoSEQ multiplex PCR assay. Imported from immuneACCESS, the table was reduced by TCRdb to in-frame sequences with V and J called. These copies leave out some clones; in studies compared against another copy, an unresolved V gene accounts for under half, and the cause of the remainder is not known. The sample table holds approximately 42,000 clones, of which approximately 80% were seen once. The top ten constitute around 4.8% of the sample. The source material was PBMCs, sampled after nivolumab (anti-PD-1) treatment. These receptors were obtained from a person between 40 and 85 years old with oral cavity squamous cell carcinoma.

V and J are TRBV4-2 and TRBJ2-5; 11 nucleotides align to TRBD2. Looked up from germline, CDR1 is LGHNA and CDR2 is YNFKEQ. The trim removed 1 base at V and 6 bases at J, leaving 10 bases unmatched. This CDR3 has 17 amino acids. The CDR3: CASSQAANSGGAQTQYF. The CDR3 nucleotides read TGTGCCAGCAGCCAAGCTGCCAATAGCGGGGGGGCGCAGACCCAGTACTTC.

J is TRBJ1-5 and V is TRBV15; D is unresolved. Trimming left V 0 bases short and J 3 bases short, with 9 bases between. The length of the CDR3 is 15 residues. Germline V CDR1 and CDR2: LNHNV, YYDKDF (reference sequence). The CDR3 nucleotides read TGTGCCACCAGCAGAGAAGCAGGTCCCAATCAGCCCCAGCATTTT. Its protein product is CATSREAGPNQPQHF.

The chain links TRBV6-1 to TRBJ1-2; D ambiguous. V lost 1 base and J 8 bases, leaving 11 bases between the germline ends. The CDR3 consists of 13 residues. Germline CDR1 is MNHNS and CDR2 is SASEGT. This CDR3 reads CASSEESGGGYTF. CDR3 in DNA: TGTGCCAGCAGTGAAGAAAGTGGCGGAGGCTACACCTTC.